The 19 T cell receptor beta chains given below trace back to one sample, sequenced in a study of T cells in Graves' hyperthyroidism and ophthalmopathy. TCR beta CDR3 regions were amplified from RNA. The TCR CDR3 first-round RT-PCR relied on the HTBI primer set. TCRdb re-called the multiplex PCR reads with MiXCR, one entry per CDR3 protein. The sample comprises over 350,000 distinct CDR3 sequences, around 15% of which are singletons, and 25% to 30% rests with the top ten. The sample comprised blood. These receptors all come from a man aged 45-60 years with Graves' ophthalmopathy.

Many counts were recorded for this clonotype. The chain recombines TRBV24-1 with TRBJ2-1; tentative D call: TRBD2 (5 bases). This CDR3 region has 17 residues. The germline CDR1 and CDR2 sequences are KGHDR and SFDVKD. V lost 4 bases and J 0 bases, leaving 15 bases between the germline ends. The CDR3 DNA follows: TGTGCCACCAGTGACCGACTCCGGGAAGGCTCCTACAATGAGCAGTTCTTC. Protein: CATSDRLREGSYNEQFF.

This clonotype has only a few counts. The V call is TRBV24-1, the J call TRBJ2-1; a weak D match, TRBD2 (5 bases). V was pared by 7 bases and J by 13 bases, with 16 bases between. This CDR3 spans 12 amino acids. CDR1 is KGHDR, CDR2 SFDVKD, per germline. CDR3 bases: TGTGCCACCAGCCCTTCGGGGTATAGTCAGTTCTTC. Translating gives CATSPSGYSQFF.

This clonotype was counted only a few times. This sequence joins TRBV9 and TRBJ2-2; TRBD2 might be the D (7 bases). V gave up 4 bases and J gave up 4 bases, with 20 bases separating them. The length of the CDR3 is 17 residues. Germline-derived CDR1 and CDR2 are SGDLS and YYNGEE. The CDR3 DNA is TGTGCCAGCAGCCTAGGACAAGGGGGGGCGCGCACCGGGGAGCTGTTTTTT. Protein: CASSLGQGGARTGELFF.

The sample holds a few counts of this clonotype. The chain joins TRBV4-1 to TRBJ2-2, with a possible D match to TRBD2 (6 bases). The CDR3 covers 14 residues. V lost 4 bases and J 6 bases, leaving 12 bases between the germline ends. Germline lookup yields CDR1 MGHRA and CDR2 YSYEKL. This CDR3 is CASSLGRRAGELFF. CDR3 in DNA: TGCGCCAGCAGCCTGGGACGGAGGGCCGGGGAGCTGTTTTTT.

In its sample, this clonotype was seen many times. V usage is TRBV2 and J usage is TRBJ2-7; D is unresolved. The CDR3 loop spans 13 amino acids. V shed 4 bases and J shed 3 bases, with 10 bases lying between them. Germline V gene sequence: CDR1 SNHLY, CDR2 FYNNEI. CDR3 sequence: CASSGQKNYEQYF. DNA of the CDR3: TGTGCCAGCAGTGGGCAGAAGAACTACGAGCAGTACTTC.

A single count supports this clonotype. The J gene is TRBJ2-1, the V gene TRBV20-1; the match to TRBD1 covers 7 bases. With V trimmed by 6 bases and J by 10 bases, 6 bases remained unmatched. The CDR3 runs to 11 residues. In germline, CDR1 is DFQATT, CDR2 SNEGSKA (reference sequence). The CDR3 bases are TGCAGTGCAACCCGCAGGGGGGAGCAGTTCTTC. Translating gives CSATRRGEQFF.

This clonotype was picked up a small number of times. This CDR3 reads CASFEEYNEQFF. The CDR3, as DNA: TGCGCCAGTTTTGAAGAATACAATGAGCAGTTCTTC. This chain connects TRBV10-1 to TRBJ2-1; D is ambiguous. V dropped 9 bases and J dropped 4 bases, with 10 bases sitting between them. Germline V CDR1 and CDR2: WNHNN, SYGVQD (reference sequence). The CDR3 has 12 amino acids.

The sample holds a few counts of this clonotype. CDR3 in DNA: TGTGCCAGCAGCCCGGGACGGACTAGCAATCAGCCCCAGCATTTT. Translating gives CASSPGRTSNQPQHF. The chain employs TRBV7-8 and TRBJ1-5, with D perhaps matching TRBD1 (5 bases). V was pared by 5 bases and J by 0 bases, with 11 bases between. The V gene's germline CDR1 is SGHVS and CDR2 FQNEAQ. The length of the CDR3 is 15 residues.

The gene calls are TRBV25-1 and TRBJ2-1; TRBD2 matches 7 bases. This CDR3 comprises 16 residues. CDR1 and CDR2 (germline): MGHDK, SYGVNS. Trimming removed 1 base from V and 6 bases from J; junction bases left unmatched: 9. The CDR3 here is CASSEFSGGSRNEQFF. DNA of the CDR3: TGTGCCAGCAGTGAATTTAGCGGCGGGAGTCGCAATGAGCAGTTCTTC.

This clonotype was detected only once. The chain is built from TRBV9 and TRBJ1-6, with D possibly TRBD1 on 5 matching bases. Germline CDR1 and CDR2: SGDLS and YYNGEE. V was pared by 3 bases and J by 9 bases, with 10 bases between. The CDR3 runs 13 residues. Written as DNA, the CDR3 is TGTGCCAGCAGCGGGGGGTCCAGTTCACCCCTCCACTTT. Encoded protein: CASSGGSSSPLHF.

This rearrangement joins TRBV13 to TRBJ2-1; TRBD1 matches 9 bases. In germline, CDR1 is PRHDT, CDR2 FYEKMQ (reference sequence). V shed 7 bases and J 3 bases; nucleotides not matched to a gene: 7. The CDR3 is 15 residues long. The CDR3 DNA reads TGTGCCAGCAAGGGACAGGGAACCGTCTACAATGAGCAGTTCTTC. Amino acids: CASKGQGTVYNEQFF.

This clonotype was detected many times. The V gene is TRBV20-1, the J gene TRBJ2-3, with TRBD2 identical over 15 bases. The germline V gene has CDR1 DFQATT and CDR2 SNEGSKA (reference sequence). V trimming: 0 bases; J trimming: 4 bases; junction bases outside the gene matches: 5. This CDR3 has 17 amino acids. CDR3 residues: CSARDGTSGRLADTQYF. The CDR3 nucleotides are TGCAGTGCTAGAGATGGGACTAGCGGGAGGTTGGCAGATACGCAGTATTTT.

This clonotype was detected ten times or more. The chain uses TRBV19 and TRBJ2-7, with TRBD1 identical over 11 bases. V trimming: 4 bases; J trimming: 4 bases; junction bases outside the gene matches: 6. CDR1 LNHDA and CDR2 SQIVND come from the germline V gene (reference sequence). This CDR3 spans 15 amino acids. CDR3 nucleotide sequence: TGTGCCAGTAGTAGAGGCGGGACAGGGGGTTACGAGCAGTACTTC. This encodes CASSRGGTGGYEQYF.

The chain recombines TRBV19 with TRBJ2-1; maybe TRBD1 (6 bases). Germline V CDR1 and CDR2: LNHDA, SQIVND (reference sequence). The V end lost 7 bases, the J end lost 6 bases, and 19 bases lay between the germline ends. This CDR3 comprises 15 residues. The CDR3 region is CASKSAGVGGNEQFF. The CDR3 nucleotides are TGTGCCAGTAAAAGCGCCGGGGTAGGGGGCAATGAGCAGTTCTTC.

This clonotype was seen ten or more times. The V gene is TRBV27, the J gene TRBJ1-5, with 7 bases aligning to TRBD1. Germline CDR1 MNHEY, CDR2 SMNVEV (reference sequence). CDR3 length equals 14 residues. V lost 5 bases, J lost 6 bases, and 7 bases stayed unmatched. DNA for the CDR3: TGTGCCAGCAGTCCGACAGGGTGGGGTCAGCCCCAGCATTTT. Translating gives CASSPTGWGQPQHF.

V usage is TRBV5-6 and J usage is TRBJ2-7; TRBD2 matches 8 bases. In germline, CDR1 is SGHDT, CDR2 YYEEEE. The CDR3 is 16 amino acids. V was clipped by 0 bases and J by 2 bases; unmatched bases: 7. The CDR3 DNA reads as TGTGCCAGCAGCTTGGTTCCAGCGGGAGACGCCTACGAGCAGTACTTC. This codes for CASSLVPAGDAYEQYF. Drawing the rest from reference TRBV5-6 and TRBJ2-7, the complete variable domain is DAGVTQSPTHLIKTRGQQVTLRCSPKSGHDTVSWYQQALGQGPQFIFQYYEEEERQRGNFPDRFSGHQFPNYSSELNVNALLLGDSALYLCASSLVPAGDAYEQYFGPGTRLTVT.

This clonotype was picked up a small number of times. The V call is TRBV18, the J call TRBJ2-2; 8 bases map to TRBD1. The CDR3 totals 16 residues. V was clipped by 0 bases and J by 5 bases; unmatched bases: 5. Germline CDR1 is KGHSH and CDR2 is LQKENI. This CDR3 reads CASSPPDRVRTGELFF. CDR3 DNA: TGTGCCAGCTCACCACCGGACAGGGTCCGGACCGGGGAGCTGTTTTTT.

This clonotype appeared many times. One junction end does not reproduce the germline sequence, and a read error may be involved. The rearrangement joins TRBV12-3 or TRBV12-4 to TRBJ2-7; D not resolved. The CDR3 loop spans 12 amino acids. The CDR3 DNA reads as TGTGCCAGCCGTTTAGCCTACTACGAGCAGTACTTC. This translates into CASRLAYYEQYF.

At least ten counts were recorded for this clonotype. V is TRBV7-9 and J is TRBJ2-3; D uncertain. CDR3 length: 15 amino acids. Trimming cost V 1 base and J 2 bases, with 10 bases left between them. CDR1 is SEHNR and CDR2 is FQNEAQ in the germline V gene (reference sequence). The CDR3 DNA reads TGTGCCAGCAGCTTAGAGGGCGACCACACAGATACGCAGTATTTT. This sequence encodes CASSLEGDHTDTQYF. The whole variable domain, remainder taken from reference TRBV7-9 and TRBJ2-3, is DTGVSQNPRHKITKRGQNVTFRCDPISEHNRLYWYRQTLGQGPEFLTYFQNEAQLEKSRLLSDRFSAERPKGSFSTLEIQRTEQGDSAMYLCASSLEGDHTDTQYFGPGTRLTVL.